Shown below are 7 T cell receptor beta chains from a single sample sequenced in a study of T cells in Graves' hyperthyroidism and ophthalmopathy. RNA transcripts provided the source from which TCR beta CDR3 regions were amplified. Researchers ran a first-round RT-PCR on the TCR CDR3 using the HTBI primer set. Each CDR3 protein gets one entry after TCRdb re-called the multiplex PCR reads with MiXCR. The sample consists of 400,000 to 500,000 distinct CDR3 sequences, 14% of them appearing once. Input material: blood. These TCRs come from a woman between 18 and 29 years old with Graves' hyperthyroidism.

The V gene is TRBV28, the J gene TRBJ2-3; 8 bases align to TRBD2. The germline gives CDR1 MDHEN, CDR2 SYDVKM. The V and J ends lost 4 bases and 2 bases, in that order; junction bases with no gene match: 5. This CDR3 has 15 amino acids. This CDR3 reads CASSSLAGPTDTQYF. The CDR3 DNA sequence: TGTGCCAGCAGTTCTCTAGCGGGCCCCACAGATACGCAGTATTTT.

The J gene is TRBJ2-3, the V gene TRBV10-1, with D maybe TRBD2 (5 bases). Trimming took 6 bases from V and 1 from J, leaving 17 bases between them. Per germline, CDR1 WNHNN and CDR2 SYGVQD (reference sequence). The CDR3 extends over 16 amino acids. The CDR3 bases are TGCGCCAGCAGCAGGCTTGAGGGATTGGGCACAGATACGCAGTATTTT. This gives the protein CASSRLEGLGTDTQYF.

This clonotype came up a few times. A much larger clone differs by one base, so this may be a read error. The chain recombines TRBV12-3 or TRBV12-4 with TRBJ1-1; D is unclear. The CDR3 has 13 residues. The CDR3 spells CASSFQMNTEALF. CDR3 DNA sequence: TGTGCCAGCAGTTTTCAGATGAACACTGAAGCTCTCTTT.

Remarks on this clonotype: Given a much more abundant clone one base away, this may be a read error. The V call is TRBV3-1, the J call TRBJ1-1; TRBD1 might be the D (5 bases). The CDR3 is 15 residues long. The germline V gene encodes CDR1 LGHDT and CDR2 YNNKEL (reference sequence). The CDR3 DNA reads TGTGCCATCAGCCAAGAGCAGGGAGCTAACACTGAAGCTTTCTTT. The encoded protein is CAISQEQGANTEAFF.

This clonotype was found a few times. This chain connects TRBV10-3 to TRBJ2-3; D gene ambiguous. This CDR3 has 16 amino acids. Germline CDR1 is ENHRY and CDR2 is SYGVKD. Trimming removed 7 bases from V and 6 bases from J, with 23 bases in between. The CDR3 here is CAIKGSGRSKRDTQYF. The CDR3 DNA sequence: TGTGCCATCAAGGGTTCGGGCAGGTCTAAGAGGGATACGCAGTATTTT.

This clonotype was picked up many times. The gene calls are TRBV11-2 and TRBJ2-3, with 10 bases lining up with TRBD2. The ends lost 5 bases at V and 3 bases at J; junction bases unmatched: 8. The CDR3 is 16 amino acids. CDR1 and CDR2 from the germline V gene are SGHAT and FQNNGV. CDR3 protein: CASSAPLAGETDTQYF. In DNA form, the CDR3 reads TGTGCCAGCAGCGCGCCCCTAGCGGGAGAGACAGATACGCAGTATTTT.

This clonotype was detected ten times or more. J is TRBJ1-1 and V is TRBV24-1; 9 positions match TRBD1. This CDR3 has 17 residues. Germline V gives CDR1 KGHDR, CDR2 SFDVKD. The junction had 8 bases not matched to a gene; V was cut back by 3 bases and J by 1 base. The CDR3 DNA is TGTGCCACCAGTGATGGGGCATGGGGACAGGGGAACACTGAAGCTTTCTTT. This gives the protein CATSDGAWGQGNTEAFF.